This T cell receptor (beta chain) was found in a study of beta chain features in type 1 diabetes. General study points: Cells with high TCR expression could be over-represented when cDNA is sequenced. Type 1 diabetes patients showed fewer insertions and more deletions at VDJ junctions.

Comments on this clone: Its antigen remains unidentified.

The study reverse transcribed the entire isolated RNA, so it sequenced expressed TCRB transcripts. The protocol was immunoSEQ multiplex PCR, while the TCRdb copy is restricted to in-frame clones and leaves out a portion. Counted here are fewer than 400,000 clones, 7% to 9% occurring once; the ten biggest clones make up 0.44%. The TCR was taken from a woman between 18 and 29 years old in good health. Source material: central memory CD4+ T cells from blood.

CDR3 coding DNA: TGTGCCAGCAGCTTAGACCTAGCCCCCGTATTCTTC. Amino acid sequence: CASSLDLAPVFF. The chain has TRBV7-2 and TRBJ2-1, with D possibly being TRBD2 (5 bases). The CDR3 spans 12 residues. Germline V lookup: CDR1 SGHTA, CDR2 FQGNSA. V shed 1 base and J shed 16 bases, with 14 bases lying between them.